These 17 T cell receptor beta chains were all obtained from the same sample, sequenced in a study of CD8+CD57+ T cells in acquired aplastic anemia. Genomic DNA, serving as template, underwent TCR beta VDJ and CDR3 profiling. A single record per CDR3 protein comes from TCRdb applying MiXCR to the reads. The sample shows approximately 150,000 distinct CDR3 sequences, more than 45% of them seen only once. All sequencing subjects had displayed CD8+CD57+ cell expansion on flow cytometry. The specimen sequenced was sorted CD4+, CD8+, or CD8+CD57+ T cells (not recorded which) from PBMCs. The receptors here all came from a human donor with aplastic anemia.

The chain is built from TRBV9 and TRBJ1-2, with D hard to call. V lost 0 bases to trimming and J lost 3 bases, with 9 bases between them. From germline, CDR1 is SGDLS and CDR2 YYNGEE. The CDR3 consists of 14 residues. In nucleotides, the CDR3 is TGTGCCAGCAGCGTAGCCGTTACTCACTATGGCTACACCTTC. Translation: CASSVAVTHYGYTF. The variable domain in full, completed from reference TRBV9 and TRBJ1-2, reads DSGVTQTPKHLITATGQRVTLRCSPRSGDLSVYWYQQSLDQGLQFLIQYYNGEERAKGNILERFSAQQFPDLHSELNLSSLELGDSALYFCASSVAVTHYGYTFGSGTRLTVV.

This clonotype appeared once. A read error is possible here, since a much larger clone lies one base away. The rearrangement joins TRBV5-5 to TRBJ1-1; D uncertain. The V end was cut by 1 base, the J end by 4 bases, with 14 bases between. The CDR3 spans 15 residues. Per germline, CDR1 SGHKS and CDR2 YYEKEE (reference sequence). The CDR3 loop reads CASSLLAALSTEAFF. CDR3 coding DNA: TGTGCCAGCAGCTTGCTGGCAGCCCTGAGCACTGAAGCTTTCTTT.

This clonotype was seen many times. This chain connects TRBV2 to TRBJ1-1; the D is unclear. CDR1 is SNHLY and CDR2 is FYNNEI in the germline V gene. The germline V and J ends were trimmed by 3 bases and 0 bases, with 8 bases remaining between them. There are 14 residues in the CDR3. CDR3 sequence reads: CASSDSQMNTEAFF. The CDR3 nucleotides read TGTGCCAGCAGTGATTCACAGATGAACACTGAAGCTTTCTTT.

This clonotype was detected a few times. The V gene is TRBV15, the J gene TRBJ1-2; no firm D call. The length of the CDR3 is 14 residues. Germline assignment: CDR1 LNHNV and CDR2 YYDKDF (reference sequence). The V end lost 5 bases, the J end lost 8 bases, and 18 bases lay between the germline ends. CDR3 amino acids: CATSPPWTLIGYTF. The DNA of the CDR3 is TGTGCCACCAGCCCCCCGTGGACCTTGATAGGCTACACCTTC. Full variable domain (missing parts from reference TRBV15 and TRBJ1-2): DAMVIQNPRYQVTQFGKPVTLSCSQTLNHNVMYWYQQKSSQAPKLLFHYYDKDFNNEADTPDNFQSRRPNTSFCFLDIRSPGLGDTAMYLCATSPPWTLIGYTFGSGTRLTVV.

This clonotype was observed many times. V gene TRBV20-1 combines with J gene TRBJ1-3; D not certain. V lost 5 bases and J 8 bases, leaving 13 bases between the germline ends. There are 12 residues in the CDR3. Germline CDR1 reads DFQATT; CDR2 reads SNEGSKA (reference sequence). The CDR3 DNA is TGCAGTGCTGGAGCTGGGCACGACACCATATATTTT. The encoded protein is CSAGAGHDTIYF.

The chain couples TRBV4-3 to TRBJ1-4, with 9 bases that match TRBD1. The CDR3 is 18 amino acids. Germline loops: CDR1 LGHNA, CDR2 YSLEER. The J segment lost 2 bases and the V segment lost 3 bases, leaving 10 bases of the junction unmatched. The CDR3 bases are TGCGCCAGCAGCCAGCTTACAGGGGGCGCGTTTACTAATGAAAAACTGTTTTTT. This translates into CASSQLTGGAFTNEKLFF.

V and J are TRBV12-3 or TRBV12-4 and TRBJ2-1; TRBD2 matches at 7 bases. The CDR3 sequence is 15 residues long. The V segment lost 6 bases and the J segment 2 bases; nucleotides outside the gene matches: 7. The CDR3 coding sequence is TGTGCCAGCAGGGGGCCGGGAGGAGCCTACAATGAGCAGTTCTTC. It yields the protein CASRGPGGAYNEQFF.

This clonotype was observed a single time. The J gene is TRBJ2-7, the V gene TRBV6-1; no reliable D call. CDR1 and CDR2 (germline): MNHNS, SASEGT. V was clipped by 4 bases and J by 1 base, with 8 bases between them. This CDR3 has 13 amino acids. In nucleotides, the CDR3 is TGTGCCAGCAGTGTTTCACTGTCCTACGAGCAGTACTTC. Its translation: CASSVSLSYEQYF.

V gene TRBV2 combines with J gene TRBJ2-5; D is possibly TRBD2 (6 bases). The V and J ends lost 4 bases and 3 bases respectively, with 12 bases between them. The CDR3 is made up of 14 amino acids. The germline V gene has CDR1 SNHLY and CDR2 FYNNEI. The CDR3 sequence: CASSASLAEETQYF. CDR3 DNA sequence: TGTGCCAGCAGTGCTTCTTTAGCGGAAGAGACCCAGTACTTC.

This clonotype was observed many times. This chain joins TRBV4-2 and TRBJ1-4; D remains unclear. Germline V lookup: CDR1 LGHNA, CDR2 YNFKEQ. With 5 bases removed from V and 2 bases from J, the gap between germline ends came to 15 bases. The CDR3 is made up of 16 amino acids. DNA for the CDR3: TGTGCCAGCAGCAAGAGTGGTAGGTCGACTAATGAAAAACTGTTTTTT. It yields the protein CASSKSGRSTNEKLFF.

The chain recombines TRBV6-1 with TRBJ2-3; D might be TRBD2 (5 bases). The CDR3 has 17 residues. The V end was cut by 5 bases, the J end by 2 bases, with 20 bases between. The germline CDR1 and CDR2 sequences are MNHNS and SASEGT. The CDR3 protein is CASSHDTNTGNTDTQYF. CDR3 nucleotides: TGTGCCAGCAGTCATGATACCAATACGGGGAACACAGATACGCAGTATTTT.

This rearrangement joins TRBV7-9 to TRBJ2-7; possibly TRBD1 for D (5 bases). V lost 7 bases to trimming and J lost 2 bases, with 9 bases between them. Germline V gene lookup returns CDR1 SEHNR and CDR2 FQNEAQ (reference sequence). The CDR3 has 12 amino acids. This chain's CDR3 is CASTGNPYEQYF. CDR3 nucleotides: TGTGCCAGCACAGGGAACCCCTACGAGCAGTACTTC.

Points on this clonotype: The CDR3 does not close with the conserved phenylalanine or tryptophan, likely indicating a read error. Because the CDR3's place on the DNA is in doubt, the DNA is left out and the CDR3 is given as listed by TCRdb. The chain recombines TRBV2 with TRBJ2-3; the table calls TRBD1, which could not be checked here. With termini counted, the CDR3 has 15 amino acids. Germline CDR1 and CDR2: SNHLY and FYNNEI. The CDR3 protein is CASTRQGTSTDTQYV.

This clonotype was seen repeatedly, ten times or more. The chain combines TRBV20-1 with TRBJ2-5, with 7 bases lining up with TRBD2. The CDR3 is 13 amino acids. The germline V gene has CDR1 DFQATT and CDR2 SNEGSKA (reference sequence). J was trimmed by 1 base and V by 6 bases; bases with no gene match: 5. CDR3 sequence: CSARLAGQETQYF. The CDR3 DNA reads TGCAGTGCCCGATTAGCGGGCCAAGAGACCCAGTACTTC.

This clonotype was seen repeatedly, ten times or more. V and J are TRBV19 and TRBJ1-5; a possible D gene is TRBD1 (5 bases). This CDR3 is 14 amino acids long. Germline V CDR1 and CDR2: LNHDA, SQIVND (reference sequence). V dropped 7 bases and J dropped 4 bases, with 14 bases sitting between them. CDR3 in amino acids: CASTMRGQNQPQHF. The CDR3 nucleotides are TGTGCCAGTACGATGAGGGGCCAAAATCAGCCCCAGCATTTT.

This clonotype was found many times. The J gene is TRBJ2-6, the V gene TRBV10-3, with 10 bases identical to TRBD1. The CDR3 covers 15 residues. Trimming at V came to 10 bases and at J to 0 bases, leaving 3 bases not matched to a gene. The germline V gene has CDR1 ENHRY and CDR2 SYGVKD. CDR3 loop: CATGTGVSGANVLTF. CDR3 nucleotide sequence: TGTGCCACCGGGACAGGGGTCTCTGGGGCCAACGTCCTGACTTTC.

Comment on this clonotype: The CDR3 does not end in the conserved phenylalanine or tryptophan, so this is likely a read error. The chain combines TRBV9 with TRBJ2-2; 11 bases line up with TRBD1. Germline assignment: CDR1 SGDLS and CDR2 YYNGEE. The length of the CDR3 is 16 residues. V dropped 0 bases and J dropped 7; count of bases not matched to a gene: 5. CDR3 residues: CASSVGTGGSIGELFL. The CDR3 coding sequence is TGTGCCAGCAGCGTAGGGACAGGGGGCTCTATCGGGGAGCTGTTTCTT.